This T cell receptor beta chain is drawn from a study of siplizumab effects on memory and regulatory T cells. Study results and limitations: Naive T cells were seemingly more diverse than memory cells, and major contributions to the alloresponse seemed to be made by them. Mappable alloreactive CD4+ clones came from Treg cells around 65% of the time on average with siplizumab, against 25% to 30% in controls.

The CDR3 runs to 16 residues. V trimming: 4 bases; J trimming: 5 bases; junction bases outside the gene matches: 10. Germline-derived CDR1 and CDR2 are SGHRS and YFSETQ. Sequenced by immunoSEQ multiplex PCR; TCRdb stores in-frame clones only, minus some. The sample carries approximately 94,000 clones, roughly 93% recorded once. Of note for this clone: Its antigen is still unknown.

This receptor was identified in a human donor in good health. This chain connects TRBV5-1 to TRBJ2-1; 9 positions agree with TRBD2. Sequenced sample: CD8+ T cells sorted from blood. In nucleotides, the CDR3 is TGCGCCAGCAGCAGGTCCTTAGCGGGGGCCAACAATGAGCAGTTCTTC. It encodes CASSRSLAGANNEQFF. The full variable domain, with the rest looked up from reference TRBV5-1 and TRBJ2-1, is KAGVTQTPRYLIKTRGQQVTLSCSPISGHRSVSWYQQTPGQGLQFLFEYFSETQRNKGNFPGRFSGRQFSNSRSEMNVSTLELGDSALYLCASSRSLAGANNEQFFGPGTRLTVL.